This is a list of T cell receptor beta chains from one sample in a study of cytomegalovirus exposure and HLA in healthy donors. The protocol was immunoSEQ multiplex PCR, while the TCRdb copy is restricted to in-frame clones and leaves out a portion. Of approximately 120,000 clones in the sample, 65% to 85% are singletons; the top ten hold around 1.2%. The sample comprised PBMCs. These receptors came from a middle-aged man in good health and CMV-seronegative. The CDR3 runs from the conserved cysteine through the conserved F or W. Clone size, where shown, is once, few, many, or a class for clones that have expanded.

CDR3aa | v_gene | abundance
CASSLDRRYGYTF | TRBV27 | once
CASSLSGVFFNEKLFF | TRBV28 | -
CASSEDFSGQPQHF | TRBV2 | few
CASSLDGRAFNEQYF | TRBV5-1 | -
CASSWEGREQYF | TRBV6-6 | -
CAISESTGAYTGELFF | TRBV10-3 | -
CASSISSINEKLFF | TRBV19 | -
CASSALASGTGEQFF | TRBV2 | -
CASSLASGQSLDEQFF | TRBV7-9 | once
CASRAGTGSYEQYF | TRBV5-1 | -
CASTQKGFQETQYF | TRBV6-5 | -
CSVEPQMNTEAFF | TRBV29-1 | -
CASSSLAGASTDTQYF | TRBV7-2 | -
CATQGQAGSYEQYF | TRBV19 | few
CASAAGTGVSGANVLTF | TRBV11-3 | -
CASSLQSPVAGETQYF | TRBV5-1 | once
CAYHYIGINEQFF | TRBV7-2 | -